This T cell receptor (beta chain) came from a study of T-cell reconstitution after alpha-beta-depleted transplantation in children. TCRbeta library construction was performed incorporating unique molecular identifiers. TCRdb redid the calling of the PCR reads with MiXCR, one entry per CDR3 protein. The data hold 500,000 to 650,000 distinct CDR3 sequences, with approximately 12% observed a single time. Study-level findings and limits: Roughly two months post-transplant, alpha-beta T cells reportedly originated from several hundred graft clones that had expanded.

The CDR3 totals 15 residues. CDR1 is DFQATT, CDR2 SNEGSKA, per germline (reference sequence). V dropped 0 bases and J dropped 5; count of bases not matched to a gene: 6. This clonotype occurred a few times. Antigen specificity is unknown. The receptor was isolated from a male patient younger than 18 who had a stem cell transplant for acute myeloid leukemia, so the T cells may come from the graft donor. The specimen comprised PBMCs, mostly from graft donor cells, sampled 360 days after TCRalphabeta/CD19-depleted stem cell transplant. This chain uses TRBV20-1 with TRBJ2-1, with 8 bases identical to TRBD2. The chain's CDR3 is CSARDTLAVHNEQFF. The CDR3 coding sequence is TGCAGTGCTAGAGATACACTAGCGGTCCACAATGAGCAGTTCTTC.